These T cell receptor beta chains were read from a single sample in a study of vaccination effects on CD4 cells after COVID-19. TCRdb's table, derived via immunoSEQ multiplex PCR, lists solely in-frame clones and lacks some. The data show 20,000 or so clones, with approximately 70% seen just once and about 11% held by the top ten. For these receptors, no antigen is known. The specimen comprised CD4+ T cells from PBMCs cultured with HCoV-229E spike peptides, sampled before COVID-19 vaccination. The source is a human donor who received a COVID-19 vaccine. The CDR3 runs from the conserved cysteine through the conserved F or W. The order of the fields is clone size, CDR3 length, V gene, D gene, J gene, CDR3 DNA, CDR3 protein. A D gene is named only where the DNA matches it firmly. Size is omitted from some rows. Given values are once, few, many or a class for expanded clones.

once	15	TRBV6-6	TRBD1	TRBJ1-5	TGTGCCAGCAGTTACACAGGGGGCGGGTATCAGCCCCAGCATTTT	CASSYTGGGYQPQHF
-	11	TRBV6-5	-	TRBJ1-1	TGTGCCAGCATAGGGGACACTGAAGCTTTCTTT	CASIGDTEAFF
-	17	TRBV5-4	-	TRBJ2-2	TGTGCCAGCAGCCCCGGAACCAGGGGCACAAGGTCCGGGGAGCTGTTTTTT	CASSPGTRGTRSGELFF
few	13	TRBV2	-	TRBJ2-3	TGTGCCAGCAGTGAATCTCTAGTCGGTACGCAGTATTTT	CASSESLVGTQYF
-	15	TRBV7-9	TRBD2	TRBJ2-4	TGTGCCAGCAGCCGGGGACTAGCGGGAGGGAACATTCAGTACTTC	CASSRGLAGGNIQYF
-	16	TRBV4-2	-	TRBJ2-1	TGTGCCAGCAGCCAAGTAGAGGGGCTCGGGGACAATGAGCAGTTCTTC	CASSQVEGLGDNEQFF
-	14	TRBV10-3	TRBD1	TRBJ2-7	TGTGCCATCAGATCGGACAGGGCTGGCGACGAGCAGTACTTC	CAIRSDRAGDEQYF
few	15	TRBV5-4	TRBD2	TRBJ2-1	TGTGCCAGCAGTTCCGGACTAGCGGGTTACAATGAGCAGTTCTTC	CASSSGLAGYNEQFF
-	16	TRBV27	TRBD1	TRBJ1-5	TGTGCCAGCTGCCCGACAGGGTACCCTGGCAATCAGCCCCAGCATTTT	CASCPTGYPGNQPQHF
-	19	TRBV4-1	TRBD1	TRBJ1-3	TGCGCCAGCAGCCAGCAAGCCTCCCGGGACAGCCGCTCTGGAAACACCATATATTTT	CASSQQASRDSRSGNTIYF
-	15	TRBV6-5	-	TRBJ1-2	TGTGCCAGCAGGGCGACTGGGGTTTCGAACTATGGCTACACCTTC	CASRATGVSNYGYTF
-	16	TRBV7-2	TRBD2	TRBJ2-2	TGTGCCAGCAGCTTACGAGCTAGGGAGGGGACCGGGGAGCTGTTTTTT	CASSLRAREGTGELFF
-	17	TRBV4-1	TRBD2	TRBJ2-4	TGCGCCAGCAGCCCCAGGAAGGAGCGGGAGGGCCGTGGCATTCAGTACTTC	CASSPRKEREGRGIQYF
once	18	TRBV4-1	-	TRBJ1-3	TGCGCCAGCAGCCAAGCCCAGGTGGTAGGGGGGGGTGGAAACACCATATATTTT	CASSQAQVVGGGGNTIYF
-	15	TRBV11-2	-	TRBJ1-1	TGTGCCAGCAGCTTAGGAGGGGCCTGGATAACTGAAGCTTTCTTT	CASSLGGAWITEAFF